This T cell receptor (beta chain) originates from a study of T cells in localized non-small cell lung cancer. The study, taken as a whole, reports: Heterogeneity remains possible because sequencing was limited to only one tumor region. Uninvolved adjacent lung had the highest recorded T cell clonality, with tumor below it.

Germline assignment: CDR1 SQVTM and CDR2 ANQGSEA. This CDR3 spans 13 amino acids. V was shortened by 7 bases and J by 0 bases, with 12 bases between the two germline ends. TCRdb's copy holds only in-frame clones and misses some; the assay was immunoSEQ multiplex PCR. The table includes about 72,000 clones, approximately 84% detected once. Concerning this clone itself: Its antigen is not known.

The receptor was isolated from a female donor older than 55 with stage I lung adenocarcinoma. The J gene is TRBJ1-1, the V gene TRBV29-1; TRBD1 is a possible D gene (5 bases). Source: peripheral blood, taken before any cancer treatment. CDR3: CSARGGMNTEAFF. CDR3 DNA: TGCAGCGCCCGGGGGGGGATGAACACTGAAGCTTTCTTT.